This T cell receptor (beta chain) stems from a study of blood T cell repertoires in COVID-19. On the study more broadly: Both acute and convalescent COVID-19 samples were obtained from the United States, Italy and Spain.

This clone was recorded a few times. The assay was immunoSEQ multiplex PCR, and TCRdb's table has in-frame clones only and misses some. This sample carries 150,000 or so clones, approximately 82% of them seen once, and the ten largest clones take 15% to 20%. Participant ages covered roughly 18 to 89 years across around 25 US areas. Trimming cost V 11 bases and J 6 bases, with 16 bases left between them. CDR3 length: 12 residues. CDR1 and CDR2 from the germline V gene are MNHEY and SVGAGI. Sequences were obtained from PBMCs or T cells enriched from blood (not recorded which). The clonotype was recovered from a man aged 60 to 75 who had recovered from COVID-19. The chain recombines TRBV6-5 with TRBJ1-1; no definite D call. The CDR3, as DNA: TGTGCCGTTAAGTCGAGTATCCCTGAAGCTTTCTTT. It specifies CAVKSSIPEAFF.